This T cell receptor beta chain came from a study of blood T cell repertoires in COVID-19. About the research overall: T cells, B-cell-depleted T cells, or PBMCs provided the cDNA or gDNA that served as material.

The protocol was immunoSEQ multiplex PCR, while the TCRdb copy is restricted to in-frame clones and leaves out a portion. Of fewer than 350,000 clones listed, around nine tenths were seen once; the top ten hold 6.5% to 8%. Trimming took off 2 bases at V and 7 bases at J, with 12 bases between the two ends. The CDR3 has 14 amino acids. This TCR derives from a woman aged 30 to 39 with COVID-19, enrolled during active disease. Sequencing used peripheral blood. The chain is built from TRBV23-1 and TRBJ2-1; D is possibly TRBD2 (6 bases). TRBV23-1 is classed as an ORF, of uncertain function. The CDR3 loop reads CASSQRGSGNEQFF. CDR3 DNA: TGCGCCAGCAGTCAACGGGGGTCGGGGAATGAGCAGTTCTTC.